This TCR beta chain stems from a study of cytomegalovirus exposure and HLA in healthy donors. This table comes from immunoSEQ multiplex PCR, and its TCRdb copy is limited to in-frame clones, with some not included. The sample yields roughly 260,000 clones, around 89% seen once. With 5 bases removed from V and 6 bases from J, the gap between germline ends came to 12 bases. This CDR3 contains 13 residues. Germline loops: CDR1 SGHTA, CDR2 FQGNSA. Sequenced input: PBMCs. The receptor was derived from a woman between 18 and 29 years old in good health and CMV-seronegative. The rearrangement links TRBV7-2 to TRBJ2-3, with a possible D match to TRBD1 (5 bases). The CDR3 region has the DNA TGTGCCAGCAGCCTGAGACAGATGGATACGCAGTATTTT. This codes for CASSLRQMDTQYF.